The sequence of this TCR beta chain was determined in a study of cytomegalovirus exposure and HLA in healthy donors. Use of 60 Vbeta and 13 Jbeta primers characterized the PCR. The repertoire was sequenced with immunoSEQ multiplex PCR; TCRdb's copy has only in-frame clones and lacks some. This sample has about 110,000 clones, with around 78% found just once. Study findings and constraints: A missense variant in DCLRE1C was later tied to TCR beta V- and J-gene trimming. Most of the CMV-associated TCR beta chains (in a later analysis) appeared to be HLA-restricted. Apart from CMV serostatus, no immune exposure information was available.

With regard to this clone: Its specificity is not known.

This sequence originates from a young man in good health and CMV-seronegative. The sequenced sample was PBMCs.

The CDR3 loop is CSVEAGAGGPDTGELFF. CDR3 bases: TGCAGCGTTGAAGCGGGCGCGGGAGGGCCTGACACCGGGGAGCTGTTTTTT. This chain connects TRBV29-1 to TRBJ2-2; TRBD2 matches at 9 bases. CDR3 length: 17 residues. Germline V gives CDR1 SQVTM, CDR2 ANQGSEA. Trimming cost V 1 base and J 3 bases; bases outside gene matches: 9.